The clone carrying this T cell receptor (beta chain) turned up a few times. Time point defined: newly diagnosed GD, antithyroid drugs for less than 3 months. From RNA extracted from PBMCs, the TCR library was made. The collection involved drawing roughly 10 milliliters of peripheral blood into EDTA tubes. This sample is part of a study of regulatory T cells in long-lasting Graves disease. Trimming pared 3 bases from V and 2 bases from J, leaving 13 bases between. Germline CDR1 SGHAT, CDR2 FQDESV (reference sequence). The CDR3 contains 15 residues. Arm-PCR of CDR3 regions and iRepertoire HTBI primers were used to build TCR beta libraries. TCRdb used MiXCR to reprocess the multiplex PCR reads, holding one entry per CDR3 protein. The table has 680,000 or so distinct CDR3 sequences, around 15% seen once. This same sample was also taken into another study, of T cells in Graves' hyperthyroidism and ophthalmopathy. From that report: Researchers defined stable Graves' hyperthyroidism as no ophthalmopathy progression within 18 months. Primed by the HTBI set, a first-round RT-PCR was run on the TCR CDR3.

The chain recombines TRBV11-1 with TRBJ1-2; D perhaps matches TRBD1 (5 bases). This material consisted of peripheral blood mononuclear cells (PBMCs), taken at new diagnosis, from a patient treated with antithyroid drugs. This clonotype originated in a woman aged 30 to 39 with Graves disease. CDR3 sequence (DNA): TGTGCCAGCAGCTTCACAGGACAAATGAACTATGGCTACACCTTC. Its protein product is CASSFTGQMNYGYTF.